The 30 T cell receptor beta chains below all came from one sample that was sequenced in a study of blood T cell repertoires in COVID-19. Some clones are missing from TCRdb's copy, which holds only in-frame ones; the method was immunoSEQ multiplex PCR. This sample has tens of thousands of clones, with around 83% found just once. The sample was peripheral blood. These receptors originate from a man aged 60 to 69 with acute or convalescent COVID-19.

The V call is TRBV7-2, the J call TRBJ1-2; the D gene is possibly TRBD1 (6 bases). Germline V lookup: CDR1 SGHTA, CDR2 FQGNSA. Between the trimmed V and J ends, which lost 7 bases and 7 bases, there was a span of 25 bases. CDR3 length: 16 amino acids. CDR3 sequence: CASTVGGGHGAAGYTF. The CDR3 nucleotides read TGTGCCAGCACGGTCGGCGGGGGGCACGGCGCGGCTGGCTACACCTTC.

The chain couples TRBV11-1 to TRBJ2-1; TRBD2 might be the D (5 bases). V lost 2 bases to trimming and J lost 0 bases, with 8 bases between them. Germline V gene lookup returns CDR1 SGHAT and CDR2 FQDESV (reference sequence). This CDR3 has 15 residues. Written as DNA, the CDR3 is TGTGCCAGCAGCTTACAACGGGGCTCCTACAATGAGCAGTTCTTC. Amino acids: CASSLQRGSYNEQFF. The full variable domain, in which reference TRBV11-1 and TRBJ2-1 provide the parts outside the CDR3, is EAEVAQSPRYKITEKSQAVAFWCDPISGHATLYWYRQILGQGPELLVQFQDESVVDDSQLPKDRFSAERLKGVDSTLKIQPAELGDSAMYLCASSLQRGSYNEQFFGPGTRLTVL.

This chain joins TRBV18 and TRBJ1-2, with D unclear. The CDR3 covers 13 residues. Germline V lookup: CDR1 KGHSH, CDR2 LQKENI. V lost 2 bases and J lost 3, with 7 bases in between. In nucleotides, the CDR3 is TGTGCCAGCTCACCAGGCAGTGACTATGGCTACACCTTC. This translates into CASSPGSDYGYTF.

This chain joins TRBV7-9 and TRBJ1-1; tentative D call: TRBD1 (6 bases). This CDR3 is 13 amino acids long. The germline V and J ends were trimmed by 6 bases and 2 bases, with 10 bases remaining between them. Germline CDR1 SEHNR, CDR2 FQNEAQ (reference sequence). CDR3 in amino acids: CASRTDSNTEAFF. CDR3 nucleotides: TGTGCCAGCAGGACGGACAGTAACACTGAAGCTTTCTTT.

The J gene is TRBJ2-7, the V gene TRBV9; possibly TRBD1 for D (6 bases). Trimming removed 4 bases at V and 2 bases at J, with 13 bases between. Germline V lookup: CDR1 SGDLS, CDR2 YYNGEE. CDR3 length equals 14 residues. CDR3 DNA: TGTGCCAGCAGCCCTGGGACACAGACCTACGAGCAGTACTTC. It specifies CASSPGTQTYEQYF.

This chain connects TRBV6-5 to TRBJ1-2; no firm D call. CDR1 is MNHEY and CDR2 is SVGAGI in the germline V gene. Between the trimmed V and J ends, which lost 2 bases and 4 bases, there was a span of 14 bases. The CDR3 has 15 amino acids. The CDR3 region is CASSYLSRQAYGYTF. As DNA, the CDR3 is TGTGCCAGCAGTTACCTGTCTCGGCAGGCCTATGGCTACACCTTC.

The rearrangement uses TRBV28 and TRBJ2-4; 7 bases are shared with TRBD1. Germline V gene lookup returns CDR1 MDHEN and CDR2 SYDVKM. The trim removed 4 bases at V and 0 bases at J, leaving 0 bases unmatched. The CDR3 loop spans 14 amino acids. The CDR3 region is CASSSGGAKNIQYF. The DNA for the CDR3 is TGTGCCAGCAGTTCAGGGGGAGCCAAAAACATTCAGTACTTC.

This sequence joins TRBV5-6 and TRBJ2-7; possible D gene TRBD2, 6 bases. Germline CDR1 and CDR2: SGHDT and YYEEEE. This CDR3 region has 19 residues. The V end was cut by 4 bases, the J end by 1 base, with 27 bases between. CDR3 protein: CASSARLTREEGSSYEQYF. The CDR3 coding sequence is TGTGCCAGCAGCGCTCGGCTTACAAGGGAGGAGGGGAGTTCCTACGAGCAGTACTTC.

A note on this clone: The identical CDR3 is also encoded by other nucleotide sequences in the sample. The chain joins TRBV5-1 to TRBJ2-7; 7 bases match TRBD2. Trimming at V came to 0 bases and at J to 0 bases, leaving 3 bases not matched to a gene. There are 15 residues in the CDR3. Germline assignment: CDR1 SGHRS and CDR2 YFSETQ. In nucleotides, the CDR3 is TGCGCCAGCAGCTTGGTAGCGGGTAGCTCCTACGAGCAGTACTTC. It yields the protein CASSLVAGSSYEQYF.

The V and J genes are TRBV5-1 and TRBJ1-1; possibly TRBD1 for D (6 bases). V was clipped by 2 bases and J by 5 bases, with 13 bases between them. The CDR3 contains 14 residues. Germline CDR1 reads SGHRS; CDR2 reads YFSETQ. The CDR3 is CASSFVGRGTEAFF. The DNA for the CDR3 is TGCGCCAGCAGCTTCGTAGGGAGGGGGACTGAAGCTTTCTTT.

The J gene is TRBJ1-1, the V gene TRBV29-1; TRBD1 agrees at 8 bases. V lost 2 bases and J lost 6; bases outside the gene matches: 2. This CDR3 has 12 residues. Germline lookup yields CDR1 SQVTM and CDR2 ANQGSEA. The CDR3 DNA follows: TGCAGCGTTGAACAGGGGGCGTCTGAAGCTTTCTTT. Its translation is CSVEQGASEAFF. The full variable domain, with the rest looked up from reference TRBV29-1 and TRBJ1-1, is SAVISQKPSRDICQRGTSLTIQCQVDSQVTMMFWYRQQPGQSLTLIATANQGSEATYESGFVIDKFPISRPNLTFSTLTVSNMSPEDSSIYLCSVEQGASEAFFGQGTRLTVV.

The rearrangement links TRBV6-5 to TRBJ2-7; TRBD1 agrees at 10 bases. The germline V gene has CDR1 MNHEY and CDR2 SVGAGI. There are 15 residues in the CDR3. The V and J ends lost 2 bases and 7 bases, in that order; junction bases with no gene match: 8. The CDR3 loop reads CASSYGDRGLGEQYF. CDR3 in DNA: TGTGCCAGCAGTTACGGCGACAGGGGGCTCGGAGAGCAGTACTTC.

The CDR3 sequence: CASRTTRDMAGYTF. DNA of the CDR3: TGCGCCAGCAGAACGACCCGGGACATGGCTGGCTACACCTTC. The rearrangement joins TRBV5-1 to TRBJ1-2; tentative D call: TRBD1 (6 bases). V was cut by 5 bases and J by 7 bases, with 18 bases left in between. This CDR3 is built from 14 residues. Looked up from germline, CDR1 is SGHRS and CDR2 is YFSETQ.

The chain links TRBV2 to TRBJ2-1; tentative D call: TRBD2 (5 bases). The germline gives CDR1 SNHLY, CDR2 FYNNEI. The V gene lost 7 bases and the J gene lost 0 bases, with 16 bases spanning the gap. The CDR3 consists of 16 residues. The CDR3 region is CASNGPRAVSYNEQFF. In DNA, the CDR3 is TGTGCCAGCAATGGCCCGCGAGCGGTCTCCTACAATGAGCAGTTCTTC.

The J gene is TRBJ1-5, the V gene TRBV28; 9 bases fit TRBD1. This CDR3 spans 14 amino acids. J was trimmed by 13 bases and V by 3 bases; bases with no gene match: 10. CDR1 MDHEN and CDR2 SYDVKM come from the germline V gene. The CDR3 region is CASSLVGQGHNQHF. DNA of the CDR3: TGTGCCAGCAGTTTGGTTGGACAGGGGCACAATCAGCATTTT.

This clone was observed a handful of times. The chain links TRBV19 to TRBJ1-1; D perhaps matches TRBD1 (5 bases). Germline CDR1 is LNHDA and CDR2 is SQIVND (reference sequence). Trimming removed 1 base at V and 4 bases at J, with 10 bases between. The CDR3 extends over 14 amino acids. This CDR3 reads CASSIAAGGTEAFF. The CDR3 DNA reads TGTGCCAGTAGTATAGCAGCCGGGGGCACTGAAGCTTTCTTT. Based on the CDR3 plus reference TRBV19 and TRBJ1-1, the full variable domain is DGGITQSPKYLFRKEGQNVTLSCEQNLNHDAMYWYRQDPGQGLRLIYYSQIVNDFQKGDIAEGYSVSREKKESFPLTVTSAQKNPTAFYLCASSIAAGGTEAFFGQGTRLTVV.

V usage is TRBV5-1 and J usage is TRBJ2-2; 7 bases are shared with TRBD2. Germline loops: CDR1 SGHRS, CDR2 YFSETQ. The CDR3 has 14 amino acids. With 4 bases clipped from V and 6 bases from J, the junction kept 6 bases outside the gene matches. CDR3 sequence (DNA): TGCGCCAGCAGCCCGGGAGCGGGATCCGGGGAGCTGTTTTTT. This sequence encodes CASSPGAGSGELFF.

The V gene is TRBV2, the J gene TRBJ1-1, with 9 bases identical to TRBD1. Germline trimming cut 11 bases from V and 1 base from J; bases unmatched to any gene: 8. There are 14 residues in the CDR3. Germline V gives CDR1 SNHLY, CDR2 FYNNEI. CDR3 sequence (DNA): TGTGCCTGCACAGGGGGCCAGGGGAACACTGAAGCTTTCTTT. This encodes CACTGGQGNTEAFF. The variable domain in full, with the rest retrieved from reference TRBV2 and TRBJ1-1, is EPEVTQTPSHQVTQMGQEVILRCVPISNHLYFYWYRQILGQKVEFLVSFYNNEISEKSEIFDDQFSVERPDGSNFTLKIRSTKLEDSAMYFCACTGGQGNTEAFFGQGTRLTVV.

This clone was observed once. The chain is built from TRBV7-2 and TRBJ2-5; TRBD2 might be the D (6 bases). This CDR3 region has 16 residues. V was trimmed by 2 bases and J by 5 bases, leaving 18 bases between them. Per germline, CDR1 SGHTA and CDR2 FQGNSA. The CDR3 spells CASSLNPGAGPETQYF. In DNA form, the CDR3 reads TGTGCCAGCAGCTTAAACCCGGGCGCGGGGCCTGAGACCCAGTACTTC.

This clone has a handful of counts. Other DNA sequences in this specimen translate into the identical CDR3. The rearrangement joins TRBV7-2 to TRBJ1-2; tentatively, D is TRBD1 (5 bases). V lost 5 bases, J lost 3 bases, and 13 bases lay in between. This CDR3 region has 14 residues. Germline-derived CDR1 and CDR2 are SGHTA and FQGNSA. CDR3 sequence reads: CASSPGGAYYGYTF. CDR3 bases: TGTGCCAGCAGCCCCGGCGGGGCTTACTATGGCTACACCTTC. The whole variable domain, filled in from reference TRBV7-2 and TRBJ1-2, reads GAGVSQSPSNKVTEKGKDVELRCDPISGHTALYWYRQSLGQGLEFLIYFQGNSAPDKSGLPSDRFSAERTGGSVSTLTIQRTQQEDSAVYLCASSPGGAYYGYTFGSGTRLTVV.

The chain is built from TRBV7-9 and TRBJ1-2, with D unclear. Germline CDR1 is SEHNR and CDR2 is FQNEAQ (reference sequence). The CDR3 runs to 13 residues. The germline V and J ends were trimmed by 5 bases and 8 bases, with 15 bases remaining between them. The CDR3 loop reads CASSPQSLEGYTF. In DNA, the CDR3 is TGTGCCAGCAGCCCCCAGTCGCTAGAAGGCTACACCTTC.

This chain links TRBV7-2 with TRBJ1-6; D may be TRBD1 (5 bases). V lost 4 bases, J lost 8 bases, and 12 bases lay in between. Germline CDR1 and CDR2: SGHTA and FQGNSA. The CDR3 contains 14 residues. The CDR3: CASSSQGSDSPLHF. CDR3 nucleotide sequence: TGTGCCAGCAGCTCCCAGGGTTCGGATTCACCCCTCCACTTT.

This rearrangement joins TRBV4-3 to TRBJ1-1; no reliable D call. Per the germline V gene, CDR1 is LGHNA and CDR2 is YSLEER. The CDR3 extends over 15 amino acids. Trimming took 0 bases from V and 6 from J, leaving 14 bases between them. CDR3 protein: CASSQDGNSLAEAFF. The CDR3 coding sequence is TGCGCCAGCAGCCAAGACGGGAACTCGCTGGCTGAAGCTTTCTTT.

This clone came up once. V gene TRBV28 combines with J gene TRBJ1-2; D remains ambiguous. Germline V gives CDR1 MDHEN, CDR2 SYDVKM. CDR3 length: 14 residues. V was trimmed by 3 bases and J by 4 bases, leaving 12 bases between them. The DNA of the CDR3 is TGTGCCAGCAGTTTTTCCTTAGTCGTCTATGGCTACACCTTC. Protein product: CASSFSLVVYGYTF.

This chain links TRBV7-8 with TRBJ1-1, with D possibly being TRBD1 (6 bases). The CDR3 has 15 amino acids. CDR1 SGHVS and CDR2 FQNEAQ come from the germline V gene. V shed 5 bases and J shed 0 bases, with 13 bases lying between them. CDR3 protein: CASSLRQAMNTEAFF. In DNA form, the CDR3 reads TGTGCCAGCAGCCTAAGACAGGCAATGAACACTGAAGCTTTCTTT.

This chain connects TRBV6-5 to TRBJ2-2; TRBD1 matches at 7 bases. Germline loops: CDR1 MNHEY, CDR2 SVGAGI. The CDR3 loop spans 14 amino acids. Germline trimming cut 8 bases from V and 6 bases from J; bases unmatched to any gene: 9. This CDR3 is CASGEGQYAGELFF. DNA of the CDR3: TGTGCCAGCGGAGAGGGACAGTATGCCGGGGAGCTGTTTTTT.

The chain couples TRBV18 to TRBJ1-2; D is possibly TRBD1 (6 bases). The CDR3 loop spans 13 amino acids. V dropped 2 bases and J dropped 7 bases, with 11 bases sitting between them. Germline CDR1 KGHSH, CDR2 LQKENI. CDR3 DNA sequence: TGTGCCAGCTCACCAAGCAAGGGGGTTGGCTACACCTTC. This codes for CASSPSKGVGYTF.

The chain recombines TRBV30 with TRBJ1-4; the D gene is possibly TRBD1 (6 bases). V was cut by 1 base and J by 8 bases, with 14 bases left in between. This CDR3 spans 14 amino acids. Germline CDR1 is GTSNPN and CDR2 is SVGIG (reference sequence). The CDR3: CAWSAGGAGEKLFF. The CDR3 bases are TGTGCCTGGAGTGCCGGGGGGGCGGGGGAAAAACTGTTTTTT.

The V gene is TRBV6-5, the J gene TRBJ1-1, with a weak D call TRBD1 (5 bases). CDR1 is MNHEY and CDR2 is SVGAGI in the germline V gene. V gave up 10 bases and J gave up 0 bases, with 15 bases separating them. The CDR3 contains 14 residues. CDR3 loop: CATPGRRVNTEAFF. The CDR3 DNA follows: TGTGCCACCCCAGGGAGGCGAGTGAACACTGAAGCTTTCTTT.

This clone was observed a single time. This chain links TRBV18 with TRBJ1-2; unclear D gene. The germline gives CDR1 KGHSH, CDR2 LQKENI. The V end lost 3 bases, the J end lost 2 bases, and 7 bases lay between the germline ends. This CDR3 is built from 13 residues. CDR3 sequence (DNA): TGTGCCAGCTCACCGTCGTCCAACTATGGCTACACCTTC. It is translated as CASSPSSNYGYTF. The full variable domain, in which reference TRBV18 and TRBJ1-2 provide the parts outside the CDR3, is NAGVMQNPRHLVRRRGQEARLRCSPMKGHSHVYWYRQLPEEGLKFMVYLQKENIIDESGMPKERFSAEFPKEGPSILRIQQVVRGDSAAYFCASSPSSNYGYTFGSGTRLTVV.